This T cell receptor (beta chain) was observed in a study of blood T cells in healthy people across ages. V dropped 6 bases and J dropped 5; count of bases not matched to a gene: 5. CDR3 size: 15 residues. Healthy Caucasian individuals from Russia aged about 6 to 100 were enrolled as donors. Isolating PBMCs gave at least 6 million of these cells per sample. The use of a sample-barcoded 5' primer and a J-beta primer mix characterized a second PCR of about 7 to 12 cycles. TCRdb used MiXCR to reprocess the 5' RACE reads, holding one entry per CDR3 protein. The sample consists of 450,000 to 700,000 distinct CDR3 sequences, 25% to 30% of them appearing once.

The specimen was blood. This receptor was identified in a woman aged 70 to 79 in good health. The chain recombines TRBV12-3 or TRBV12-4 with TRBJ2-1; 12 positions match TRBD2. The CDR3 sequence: CASSYTSGRNNEQFF. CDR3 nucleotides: TGTGCCAGCAGCTATACTAGCGGGAGGAACAATGAGCAGTTCTTC.